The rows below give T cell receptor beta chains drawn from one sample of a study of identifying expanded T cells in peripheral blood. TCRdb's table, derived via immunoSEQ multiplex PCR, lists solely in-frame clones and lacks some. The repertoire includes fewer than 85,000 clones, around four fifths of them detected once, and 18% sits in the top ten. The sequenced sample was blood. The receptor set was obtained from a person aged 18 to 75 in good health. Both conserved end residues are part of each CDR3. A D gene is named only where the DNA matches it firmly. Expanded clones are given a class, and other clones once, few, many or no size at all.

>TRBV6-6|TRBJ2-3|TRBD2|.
CANWDYSTDTQYF
TGTGCCAATTGGGACTATAGCACAGATACGCAGTATTTT
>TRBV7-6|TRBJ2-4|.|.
CASSLELGMAKNIQYF
TGTGCCAGCAGCCTCGAATTGGGGATGGCCAAAAACATTCAGTACTTC
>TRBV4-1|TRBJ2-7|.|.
CASSQGRASSFYEQYF
TGCGCCAGCAGCCAGGGGCGGGCTAGCTCGTTCTACGAGCAGTACTTC
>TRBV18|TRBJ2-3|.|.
CASSPTPDTQYF
TGTGCCAGCTCACCTACCCCAGATACGCAGTATTTT
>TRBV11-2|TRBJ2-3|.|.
CASSPRGASGGDITDTQYF
TGTGCCAGCAGCCCCAGGGGGGCTAGCGGCGGTGACATTACAGATACGCAGTATTTT
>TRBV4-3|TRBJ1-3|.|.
CASSQGGVTGNTIYF
TGCGCCAGCAGCCAAGGGGGGGTCACTGGAAACACCATATATTTT
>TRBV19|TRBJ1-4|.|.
CASRARPEEKLFF
TGTGCCAGTAGGGCCAGGCCCGAGGAAAAACTGTTTTTT
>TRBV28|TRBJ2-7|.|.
CASSLDGYSYEQYF
TGTGCCAGCAGTTTAGATGGGTACTCCTACGAGCAGTACTTC
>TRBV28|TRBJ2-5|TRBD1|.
CASSLDRARQETQYF
TGTGCCAGCAGTTTGGACAGGGCGCGACAAGAGACCCAGTACTTC
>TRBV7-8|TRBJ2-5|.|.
CASSLGEPLETQYF
TGTGCCAGCAGCTTAGGGGAGCCGCTGGAGACCCAGTACTTC
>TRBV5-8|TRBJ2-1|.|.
CASSLAPQGGYNEQFF
TGTGCCAGCAGCTTGGCCCCACAGGGGGGGTACAATGAGCAGTTCTTC
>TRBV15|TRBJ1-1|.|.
CATSRGVVNTEAFF
TGTGCCACCAGCAGAGGGGTAGTTAACACTGAAGCTTTCTTT
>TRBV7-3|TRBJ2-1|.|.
CASSPGVGDEQFF
TGTGCCAGCAGCCCAGGGGTTGGGGATGAGCAGTTCTTC
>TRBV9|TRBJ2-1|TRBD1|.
CASSGTGGYNEQFF
TGTGCCAGCAGCGGGACAGGGGGCTACAATGAGCAGTTCTTC
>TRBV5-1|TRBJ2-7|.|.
CASSLSRGNDEQYF
TGCGCCAGCAGCTTGTCTAGGGGTAATGACGAGCAGTACTTC
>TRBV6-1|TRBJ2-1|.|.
CASRSTGNEQFF
TGTGCCAGCAGGTCTACAGGGAATGAGCAGTTCTTC
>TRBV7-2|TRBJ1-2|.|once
CASRPDTNNYGYTF
TGTGCCAGCAGACCCGACACAAATAACTATGGCTACACCTTC
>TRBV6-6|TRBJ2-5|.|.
CASSYRGAETQYF
TGTGCCAGCAGTTATCGGGGGGCAGAGACCCAGTACTTC
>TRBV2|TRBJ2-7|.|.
CASSPNSYEQYF
TGTGCCAGCAGTCCCAATTCCTACGAGCAGTACTTC
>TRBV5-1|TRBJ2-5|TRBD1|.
CASSLQGAEETQYF
TGCGCCAGCAGCTTACAGGGGGCTGAAGAGACCCAGTACTTC
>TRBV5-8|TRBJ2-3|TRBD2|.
CASNPELAGGTDTQYF
TGTGCCAGCAACCCCGAACTAGCGGGGGGCACAGATACGCAGTATTTT
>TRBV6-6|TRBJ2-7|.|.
CASSPTGFAYEQYF
TGTGCCAGCAGTCCGACAGGATTCGCCTACGAGCAGTACTTC
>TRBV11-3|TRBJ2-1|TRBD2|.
CASSPRGTSRSYNEQFF
TGTGCCAGCAGCCCCCGGGGGACTAGCAGGTCCTACAATGAGCAGTTCTTC
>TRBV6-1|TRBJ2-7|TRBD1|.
CASSVQGMSEQYF
TGTGCCAGCAGTGTACAGGGGATGTCCGAGCAGTACTTC
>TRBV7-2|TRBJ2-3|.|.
CASRLASSDTQYF
TGTGCCAGCAGATTAGCTAGTTCAGATACGCAGTATTTT
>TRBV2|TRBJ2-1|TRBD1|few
CASNTLLVTGYNEQFF
TGTGCCAGCAACACGCTGTTGGTGACAGGGTACAATGAGCAGTTCTTC
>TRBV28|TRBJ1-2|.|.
CASSFRTVPGGYTF
TGTGCCAGCAGTTTCCGGACAGTCCCGGGAGGCTACACCTTC
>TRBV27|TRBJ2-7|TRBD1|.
CASSLAGQGAHYYEQYF
TGTGCCAGCAGTTTAGCCGGACAGGGGGCCCACTACTACGAGCAGTACTTC
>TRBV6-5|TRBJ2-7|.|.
CASSTNSGSYEQYF
TGTGCCAGCAGTACCAATAGCGGAAGCTACGAGCAGTACTTC
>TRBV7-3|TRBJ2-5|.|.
CASSYVGGSGTQYF
TGTGCCAGCAGCTACGTAGGAGGGTCCGGGACCCAGTACTTC
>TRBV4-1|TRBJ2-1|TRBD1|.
CASSQGGTGVNEQFF
TGCGCCAGCAGCCAAGGTGGGACAGGGGTCAATGAGCAGTTCTTC
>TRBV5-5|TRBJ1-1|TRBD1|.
CASSLQRTGQGGFTGAFF
TGTGCCAGCAGCCTCCAGAGGACGGGACAGGGGGGATTTACGGGAGCTTTCTTT
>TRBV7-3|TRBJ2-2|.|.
CASSPELLADTGELFF
TGTGCCAGCAGCCCCGAATTACTAGCAGACACCGGGGAGCTGTTTTTT
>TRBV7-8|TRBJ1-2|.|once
CASSLGIEGATYGYTF
TGTGCCAGCAGCTTAGGGATAGAAGGGGCTACCTATGGCTACACCTTC
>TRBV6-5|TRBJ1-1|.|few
CASSYRAANTEAFF
TGTGCCAGCAGTTACAGAGCAGCGAACACTGAAGCTTTCTTT
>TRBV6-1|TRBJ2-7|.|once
CASSESLVEQYF
TGTGCCAGCAGTGAGAGTCTGGTGGAGCAGTACTTC
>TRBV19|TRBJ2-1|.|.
CASSELSHTTPFF
TGTGCCAGTAGTGAGCTGAGTCATACCACACCGTTCTTC
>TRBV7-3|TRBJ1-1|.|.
CASSSSGEERGTEAFF
TGTGCCAGCAGCTCATCGGGTGAAGAGCGGGGCACTGAAGCTTTCTTT
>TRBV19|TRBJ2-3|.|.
CASSLAYTDTQYF
TGTGCCAGTAGTCTAGCATACACAGATACGCAGTATTTT
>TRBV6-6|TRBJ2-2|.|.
CASSYTTLEELFF
TGTGCCAGCAGTTACACAACCCTTGAGGAGCTGTTTTTT